Presented here are 7 T cell receptor beta chains from one specimen sequenced in a study of shared clonotypes between healthy human individuals. Sequencing used immunoSEQ multiplex PCR; TCRdb keeps in-frame clones, though not all of them. The sample yields under 2,000,000 clones, about 94% seen once. CD8 cells regarded as naive lacked CD45RO, were positively chosen for CCR7, and omitted terminally differentiated effector memory CD45RA+ cells. Sequencing was carried out using naive CD8+ T cells sorted from blood. The receptors shown here come from a man younger than 35 in good health.

The V call is TRBV6-1, the J call TRBJ2-5; no clear D. The germline gives CDR1 MNHNS, CDR2 SASEGT. The CDR3 totals 13 residues. Trimming pared 3 bases from V and 0 bases from J, leaving 5 bases between. CDR3 nucleotide sequence: TGTGCCAGCAGTGAGCCGTACCAAGAGACCCAGTACTTC. This encodes CASSEPYQETQYF.

V is TRBV7-9 and J is TRBJ2-5, with D perhaps being TRBD1 or TRBD2 (6 bases each). Trimming took off 4 bases at V and 5 bases at J, with 8 bases between the two ends. This CDR3 comprises 12 residues. The germline V gene encodes CDR1 SEHNR and CDR2 FQNEAQ (reference sequence). CDR3 DNA sequence: TGTGCCAGCAGCTGGGGGGCGGAGACCCAGTACTTC. It translates to CASSWGAETQYF.

The CDR3 DNA reads as TGCGCCAGCAAGGGAGATACCGGGGAGCTGTTTTTT. Its protein product is CASKGDTGELFF. The V call is TRBV10-2, the J call TRBJ2-2, with D tentatively TRBD2 (5 bases). The CDR3 loop spans 12 amino acids. Per germline, CDR1 WSHSY and CDR2 SAAADI. V was shortened by 7 bases and J by 5 bases, with 8 bases between the two germline ends.

The chain has TRBV7-9 and TRBJ2-1, with D possibly being TRBD1 (6 bases). V lost 5 bases to trimming and J lost 6 bases, with 17 bases between them. The CDR3 length is 15 residues. From germline, CDR1 is SEHNR and CDR2 FQNEAQ (reference sequence). The DNA for the CDR3 is TGTGCCAGCAGCCCTACCGGGACAAAAAGCAATGAGCAGTTCTTC. It is translated as CASSPTGTKSNEQFF.

The chain recombines TRBV27 with TRBJ2-3; tentative D call: TRBD1 (6 bases). CDR1 is MNHEY, CDR2 SMNVEV, per germline (reference sequence). CDR3 length: 14 amino acids. V dropped 4 bases and J dropped 5 bases, with 13 bases sitting between them. The CDR3 DNA reads TGTGCCAGCAGTTCAGGACAGTTCAGAGATACGCAGTATTTT. It specifies CASSSGQFRDTQYF.

The CDR3 loop reads CATSAPHLAGGLAQFF. CDR3 DNA sequence: TGTGCCACCAGCGCCCCACATCTAGCGGGGGGGCTCGCGCAGTTCTTC. The rearrangement uses TRBV15 and TRBJ2-1; 12 bases match TRBD2. The junction had 14 bases not matched to a gene; V was cut back by 5 bases and J by 12 bases. CDR1 and CDR2 from the germline V gene are LNHNV and YYDKDF (reference sequence). This CDR3 is built from 16 residues.

This chain links TRBV13 with TRBJ2-7; 11 bases map to TRBD2. The CDR3 has 15 residues. V lost 5 bases, J lost 4 bases, and 7 bases stayed unmatched. Germline V gives CDR1 PRHDT, CDR2 FYEKMQ (reference sequence). The chain's CDR3 is CASSTRLAGTYEQYF. The DNA for the CDR3 is TGTGCCAGCAGCACCCGACTAGCGGGGACTTACGAGCAGTACTTC. The complete variable domain, with remaining parts taken from reference TRBV13 and TRBJ2-7, reads AAGVIQSPRHLIKEKRETATLKCYPIPRHDTVYWYQQGPGQDPQFLISFYEKMQSDKGSIPDRFSAQQFSDYHSELNMSSLELGDSALYFCASSTRLAGTYEQYFGPGTRLTVT.